The present T cell receptor beta chain was sequenced within a study of blood T cell repertoires in COVID-19. In germline, CDR1 is LNHDA, CDR2 SQIVND (reference sequence). The CDR3 consists of 16 residues. The junction had 5 bases not matched to a gene; V was cut back by 0 bases and J by 1 base. TCRdb's copy holds only in-frame clones and misses some; the assay was immunoSEQ multiplex PCR. The table records roughly 120,000 clones, roughly 80% of them present only once. The TCR comes from a man aged 50-59 years with acute or convalescent COVID-19. V gene TRBV19 combines with J gene TRBJ2-5; 7 bases are a match to TRBD2. The sequencing sample was made of peripheral blood. CDR3 region: CASSIEVTSLQETQYF. The DNA for the CDR3 is TGTGCCAGTAGTATAGAGGTGACTAGCCTCCAAGAGACCCAGTACTTC.